The 9 T cell receptor beta chains in this list originate from one sample, sequenced in a study of glioma-infiltrating T cells after dendritic cell vaccination. Time point given: after dendritic cell vaccination, including at tumor progression/relapse. Sequenced by immunoSEQ multiplex PCR; TCRdb stores in-frame clones only, minus some. The sample lists tens of thousands of clones, under 90% occurring once. The sample in question was blood, obtained after dendritic cell vaccination. These receptors all stem from a human donor with glioblastoma.

This chain joins TRBV6-1 and TRBJ1-4; TRBD1 is a possible D gene (5 bases). V lost 4 bases and J lost 6, with 15 bases in between. CDR1 and CDR2 (germline): MNHNS, SASEGT. CDR3 size: 15 residues. CDR3 sequence (DNA): TGTGCCAGCAGTGTTCGGCAGGGTACGCATGAAAAACTGTTTTTT. Translating it yields CASSVRQGTHEKLFF.

The chain links TRBV4-3 to TRBJ1-4; the D gene is possibly TRBD1 (5 bases). The germline CDR1 and CDR2 sequences are LGHNA and YSLEER. The CDR3 covers 16 residues. Trimming stripped 1 base from V and 5 bases from J, with 14 bases between. CDR3 sequence: CASSQGTGGKNEKLFF. CDR3 DNA sequence: TGCGCCAGCAGCCAAGGCACGGGGGGGAAGAATGAAAAACTGTTTTTT.

This chain links TRBV7-2 with TRBJ2-6; D may be TRBD1 (5 bases). Germline V gene lookup returns CDR1 SGHTA and CDR2 FQGNSA. V was cut by 3 bases and J by 1 base, with 7 bases left in between. The CDR3 totals 15 residues. The CDR3 DNA follows: TGTGCCAGCAGCTTTCAGGGTTCTGGGGCCAACGTCCTGACTTTC. As protein: CASSFQGSGANVLTF.

The CDR3 sequence is CASSYRSGEVKLFF. The DNA of the CDR3 is TGTGCCAGCAGTTACAGGTCCGGGGAGGTAAAACTGTTTTTT. The chain couples TRBV6-5 to TRBJ1-4; no reliable D call. The CDR3 is 14 residues long. V lost 2 bases and J lost 10, with 14 bases in between. In germline, CDR1 is MNHEY, CDR2 SVGAGI.

The chain uses TRBV7-3 and TRBJ1-2; D is possibly TRBD1 (6 bases). V was shortened by 5 bases and J by 3 bases, with 13 bases between the two germline ends. Germline lookup yields CDR1 SGHTA and CDR2 FQGTGA. The CDR3 length is 14 residues. In nucleotides, the CDR3 is TGTGCCAGCAGCCCGGGGGGCAGTGACTATGGCTACACCTTC. Translating it yields CASSPGGSDYGYTF.

V gene TRBV30 combines with J gene TRBJ2-7, with D maybe TRBD1 (6 bases). This CDR3 spans 12 amino acids. Trimming took off 3 bases at V and 6 bases at J, with 12 bases between the two ends. The V gene's germline CDR1 is GTSNPN and CDR2 SVGIG (reference sequence). The CDR3 reads CAWRSGEVEQYF. For the CDR3, the DNA is TGTGCCTGGAGGTCAGGGGAAGTCGAGCAGTACTTC.

This sequence joins TRBV5-1 and TRBJ1-1; no reliable D call. Per germline, CDR1 SGHRS and CDR2 YFSETQ. The CDR3 has 13 amino acids. Deletions cut 6 bases from V and 1 base from J, with 10 bases between. The CDR3 spells CASMRDPNTEAFF. The CDR3 DNA reads as TGCGCCAGCATGAGAGATCCGAACACTGAAGCTTTCTTT.

The chain is built from TRBV7-9 and TRBJ2-1; no firm D call. Trimming removed 1 base from V and 8 bases from J, with 9 bases in between. The CDR3 runs 13 residues. Germline CDR1 SEHNR, CDR2 FQNEAQ (reference sequence). CDR3 nucleotides: TGTGCCAGCAGCTTAGGCGGTATCTATGAGCAGTTCTTC. Translation: CASSLGGIYEQFF.

This chain links TRBV27 with TRBJ2-1; 7 bases line up with TRBD2. The V gene end was trimmed by 5 bases and the J gene end by 1 base; junction bases not matched to a gene: 5. This CDR3 has 15 residues. Germline V gives CDR1 MNHEY, CDR2 SMNVEV (reference sequence). This CDR3 reads CASSLGGVSYNEQFF. The CDR3 DNA is TGTGCCAGCAGTCTGGGGGGGGTGTCCTACAATGAGCAGTTCTTC.